Reported below is one T cell receptor beta chain. These data are taken from a study of blood T cell repertoires in COVID-19. Across the whole study: The study drew acute and convalescent COVID-19 samples from the United States, Italy and Spain.

Trimming stripped 3 bases from V and 0 bases from J, with 6 bases between. Germline V CDR1 and CDR2: MNHNS, SASEGT. The CDR3 extends over 13 amino acids. In the original processing: Estimated nucleated cell counts came from reference gene primer amplification. The protocol was immunoSEQ multiplex PCR, while the TCRdb copy is restricted to in-frame clones and leaves out a portion. The DNA gave D and trimming, while V, J and clone size come from that table. The repertoire holds 300,000 to 400,000 clones, with more than 85% as singletons. The age range of participants was 18 to 89 years, with residence in about two dozen US areas. Donors in Cohort 3 counted as recovered after two negative PCRs, clearance, or symptom resolution.

The gene calls are TRBV6-1 and TRBJ2-7, with D hard to call. The receptor was isolated from a woman aged 30 to 39 who had recovered from COVID-19. Sequencing was done on a sample of PBMCs or T cells enriched from blood (not recorded which). The CDR3 coding sequence is TGTGCCAGCAGTGATCCTATCTCCTACGAGCAGTACTTC. This sequence encodes CASSDPISYEQYF.